This TCR beta chain was profiled in a study of blood T cell repertoires in COVID-19. Study background: Spain, Italy and the United States supplied samples that represented acute and convalescent COVID-19. T cells, B-cell-depleted T cells, or PBMCs provided the cDNA or gDNA that served as material.

In the original workflow: For nucleated cells, counts were estimated from reference gene primer amplification. Clones were sequenced by immunoSEQ multiplex PCR, and TCRdb holds only the in-frame ones, with some missing. The V and J calls and clone size come from that table; D and trimming were worked out from the DNA. The repertoire includes tens of thousands of clones, approximately 78% of them detected once, and 0.95% to 1.5% sits in the top ten. The V and J ends lost 4 bases and 0 bases, in that order; junction bases with no gene match: 6. CDR3 length equals 17 residues. Germline V gene sequence: CDR1 LGHNA, CDR2 YNFKEQ.

The chain joins TRBV4-2 to TRBJ2-6; 7 bases fit TRBD1. The source of this sequence is an elderly woman with acute or convalescent COVID-19. The sample taken for sequencing was peripheral blood. The CDR3 spells CASSLGQAASGANVLTF. The CDR3 region has the DNA TGTGCCAGCAGCCTCGGACAGGCAGCCTCTGGGGCCAACGTCCTGACTTTC.